This T cell receptor (beta chain) was identified in a study of blood T cells in healthy people across ages. This clonotype was seen a handful of times. No antigen is known for it. Study-level points and caveats: Changes in expanded clonotypes were possibly confounded, as the CMV status of donors was unknown. Versus aged donors, long-lived donors had higher diversity and more naive CD4+ cells.

Combining a sample-barcoded 5' primer with a J-beta primer mix, a second PCR ran for 7 to 11 cycles. Each cDNA molecule carried a tag from a template-switch adaptor that contained 12 random nucleotides. MiXCR, run by TCRdb on the 5' RACE reads, gives a single entry per CDR3 protein. The top ten hold roughly 37% of the sample, which has roughly 800,000 distinct CDR3 sequences, about 55% seen once. Per-sample yields of isolated PBMCs were at least 6 million. The V gene's germline CDR1 is LNHNV and CDR2 YYDKDF (reference sequence). V dropped 8 bases and J dropped 7 bases, with 12 bases sitting between them. The CDR3 has 13 residues.

The chain combines TRBV15 with TRBJ1-6; D unresolved. The sample comprised blood. This sequence originates from an elderly man in good health. The chain's CDR3 is CATADPSNSPLHF. In DNA form, the CDR3 reads TGTGCCACCGCAGATCCTTCCAATTCACCCCTCCACTTT.